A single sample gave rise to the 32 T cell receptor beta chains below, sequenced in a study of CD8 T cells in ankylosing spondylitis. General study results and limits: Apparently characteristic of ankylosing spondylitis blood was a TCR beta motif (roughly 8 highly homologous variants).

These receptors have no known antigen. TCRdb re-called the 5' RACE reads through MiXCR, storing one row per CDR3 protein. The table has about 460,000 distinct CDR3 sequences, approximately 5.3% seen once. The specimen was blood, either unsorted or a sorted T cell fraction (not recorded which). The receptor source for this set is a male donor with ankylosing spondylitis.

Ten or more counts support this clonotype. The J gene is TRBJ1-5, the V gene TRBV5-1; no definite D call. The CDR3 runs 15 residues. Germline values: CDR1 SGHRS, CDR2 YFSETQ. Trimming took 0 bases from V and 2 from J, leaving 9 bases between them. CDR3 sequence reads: CASSLGGQGNQPQHF. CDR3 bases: TGCGCCAGCAGCTTGGGAGGCCAGGGCAATCAGCCCCAGCATTTT.

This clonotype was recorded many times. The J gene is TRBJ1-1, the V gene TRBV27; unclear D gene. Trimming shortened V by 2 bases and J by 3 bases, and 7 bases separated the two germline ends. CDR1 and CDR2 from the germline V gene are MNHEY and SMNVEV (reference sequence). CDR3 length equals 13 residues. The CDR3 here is CASSLISYTEAFF. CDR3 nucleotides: TGTGCCAGCAGTTTAATCTCGTACACTGAAGCTTTCTTT.

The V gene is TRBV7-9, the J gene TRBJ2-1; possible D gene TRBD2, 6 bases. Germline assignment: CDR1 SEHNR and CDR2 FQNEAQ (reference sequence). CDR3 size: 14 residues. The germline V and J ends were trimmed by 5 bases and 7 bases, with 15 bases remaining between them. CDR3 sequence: CASSPGGGPNEQFF. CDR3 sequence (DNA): TGTGCCAGCAGCCCCGGAGGAGGGCCGAATGAGCAGTTCTTC.

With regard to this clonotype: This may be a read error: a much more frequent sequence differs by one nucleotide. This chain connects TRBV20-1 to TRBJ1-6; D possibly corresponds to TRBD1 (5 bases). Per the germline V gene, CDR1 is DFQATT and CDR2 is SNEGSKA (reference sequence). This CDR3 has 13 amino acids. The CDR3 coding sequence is TGCAGGGCTAGAGACTCTGGGGCTTCACCCCTCCACTTT. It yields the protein CRARDSGASPLHF.

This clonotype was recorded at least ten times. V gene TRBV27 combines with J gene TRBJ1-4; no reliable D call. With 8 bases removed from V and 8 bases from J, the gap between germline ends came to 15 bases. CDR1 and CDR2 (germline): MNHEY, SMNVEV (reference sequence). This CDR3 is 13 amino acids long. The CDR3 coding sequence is TGTGCCAGCGGTTGGCGGGGTGGAGAAAAACTGTTTTTT. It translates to CASGWRGGEKLFF.

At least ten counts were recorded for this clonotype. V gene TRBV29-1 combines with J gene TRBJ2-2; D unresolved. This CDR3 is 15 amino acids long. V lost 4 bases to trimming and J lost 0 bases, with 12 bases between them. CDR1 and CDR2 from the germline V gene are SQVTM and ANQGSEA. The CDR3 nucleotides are TGCAGCGTTGTGGGGTGGACGACGAACACCGGGGAGCTGTTTTTT. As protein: CSVVGWTTNTGELFF.

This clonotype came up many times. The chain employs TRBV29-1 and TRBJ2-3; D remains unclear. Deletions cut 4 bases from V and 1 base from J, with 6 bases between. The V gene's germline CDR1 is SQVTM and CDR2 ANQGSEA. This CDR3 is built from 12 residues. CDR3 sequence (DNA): TGCAGCGTTGTTTCCCGCACAGATACGCAGTATTTT. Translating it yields CSVVSRTDTQYF.

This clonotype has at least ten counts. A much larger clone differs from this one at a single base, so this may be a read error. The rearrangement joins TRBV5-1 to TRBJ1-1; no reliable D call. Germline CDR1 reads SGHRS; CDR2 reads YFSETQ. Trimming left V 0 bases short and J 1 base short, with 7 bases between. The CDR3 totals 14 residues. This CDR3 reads CASSLDGENTEAFF. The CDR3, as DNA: TGCGCCAGCAGCTTGGACGGGGAGAACACTGAAGCTTTCTTT.

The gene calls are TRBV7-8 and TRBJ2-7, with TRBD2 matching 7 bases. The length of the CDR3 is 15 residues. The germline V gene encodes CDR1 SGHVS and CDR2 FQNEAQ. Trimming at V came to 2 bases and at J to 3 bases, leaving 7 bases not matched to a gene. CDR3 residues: CASSLRRGFLYEQYF. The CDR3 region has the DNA TGTGCCAGCAGCTTACGGCGGGGGTTCCTCTACGAGCAGTACTTC.

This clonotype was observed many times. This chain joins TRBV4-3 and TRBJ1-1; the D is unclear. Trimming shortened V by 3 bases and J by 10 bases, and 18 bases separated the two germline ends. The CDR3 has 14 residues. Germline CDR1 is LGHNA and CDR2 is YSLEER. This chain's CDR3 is CASSHPGTSVGAFF. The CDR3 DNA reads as TGCGCCAGCAGCCACCCCGGAACAAGCGTGGGAGCTTTCTTT.

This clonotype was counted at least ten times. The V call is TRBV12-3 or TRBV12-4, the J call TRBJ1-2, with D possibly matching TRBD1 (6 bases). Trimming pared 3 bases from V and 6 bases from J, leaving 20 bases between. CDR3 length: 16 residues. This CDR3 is CASSLDYREPYDGYTF. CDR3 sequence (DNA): TGTGCCAGCAGTTTGGACTACAGGGAACCTTACGATGGCTACACCTTC.

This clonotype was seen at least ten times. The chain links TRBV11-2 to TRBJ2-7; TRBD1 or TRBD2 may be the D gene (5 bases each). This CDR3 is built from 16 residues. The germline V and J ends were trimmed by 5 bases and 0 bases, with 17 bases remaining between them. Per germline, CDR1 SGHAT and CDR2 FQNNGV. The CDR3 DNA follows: TGTGCCAGCAGCGCTAGACCCGGGACGGTCTCCTACGAGCAGTACTTC. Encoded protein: CASSARPGTVSYEQYF. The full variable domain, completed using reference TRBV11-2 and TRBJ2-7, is EAGVAQSPRYKIIEKRQSVAFWCNPISGHATLYWYQQILGQGPKLLIQFQNNGVVDDSQLPKDRFSAERLKGVDSTLKIQPAKLEDSAVYLCASSARPGTVSYEQYFGPGTRLTVT.

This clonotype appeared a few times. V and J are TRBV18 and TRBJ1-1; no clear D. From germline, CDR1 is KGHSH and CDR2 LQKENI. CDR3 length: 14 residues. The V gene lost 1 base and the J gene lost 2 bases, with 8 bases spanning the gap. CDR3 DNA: TGTGCCAGCTCACCACGAAACTTCAACACTGAAGCTTTCTTT. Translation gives CASSPRNFNTEAFF.

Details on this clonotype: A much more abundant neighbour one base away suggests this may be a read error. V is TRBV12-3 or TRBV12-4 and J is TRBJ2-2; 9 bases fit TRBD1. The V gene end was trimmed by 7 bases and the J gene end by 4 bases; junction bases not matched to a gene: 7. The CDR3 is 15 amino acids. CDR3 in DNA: TGTGCCAGCAAAGCGACAGGGGGTTTCACCGGGGAGCTGTTTTTT. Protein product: CASKATGGFTGELFF.

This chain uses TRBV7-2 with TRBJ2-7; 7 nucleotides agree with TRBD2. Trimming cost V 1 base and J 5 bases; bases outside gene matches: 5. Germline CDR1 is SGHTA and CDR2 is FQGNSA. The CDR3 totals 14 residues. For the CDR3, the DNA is TGTGCCAGCAGCTTAGGGGTGACTAGCAACGAGCAGTACTTC. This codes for CASSLGVTSNEQYF.

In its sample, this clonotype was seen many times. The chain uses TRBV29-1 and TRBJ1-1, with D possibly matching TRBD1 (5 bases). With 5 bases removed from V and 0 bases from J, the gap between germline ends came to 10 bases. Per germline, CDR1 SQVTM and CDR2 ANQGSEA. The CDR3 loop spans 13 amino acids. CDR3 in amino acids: CSVKSGMNTEAFF. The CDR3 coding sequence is TGCAGCGTTAAGTCAGGGATGAACACTGAAGCTTTCTTT.

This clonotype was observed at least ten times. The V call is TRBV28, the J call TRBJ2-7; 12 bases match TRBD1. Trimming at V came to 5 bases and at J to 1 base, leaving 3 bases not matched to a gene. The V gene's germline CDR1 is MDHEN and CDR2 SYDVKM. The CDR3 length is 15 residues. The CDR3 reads CASSRDRGQSYEQYF. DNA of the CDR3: TGTGCCAGCAGTCGGGACAGGGGGCAGTCCTACGAGCAGTACTTC.

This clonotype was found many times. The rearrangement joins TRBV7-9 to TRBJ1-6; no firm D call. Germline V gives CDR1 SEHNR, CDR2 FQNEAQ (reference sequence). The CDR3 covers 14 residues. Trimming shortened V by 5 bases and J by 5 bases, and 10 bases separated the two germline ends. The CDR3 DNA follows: TGTGCCAGCAGCGTCAGGAGCAATAATTCACCCCTCCACTTT. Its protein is CASSVRSNNSPLHF. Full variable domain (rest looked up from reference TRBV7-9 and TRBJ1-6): DTGVSQNPRHKITKRGQNVTFRCDPISEHNRLYWYRQTLGQGPEFLTYFQNEAQLEKSRLLSDRFSAERPKGSFSTLEIQRTEQGDSAMYLCASSVRSNNSPLHFGNGTRLTVT.

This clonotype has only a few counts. Here the CDR3 reads CSVGWMAQYF. The CDR3 DNA is TGCAGTGTTGGCTGGATGGCCCAGTACTTC. This chain joins TRBV20-1 and TRBJ2-5; D unclear. V lost 7 bases and J 9 bases, leaving 12 bases between the germline ends. The CDR3 runs 10 residues. Germline CDR1 is DFQATT and CDR2 is SNEGSKA (reference sequence).

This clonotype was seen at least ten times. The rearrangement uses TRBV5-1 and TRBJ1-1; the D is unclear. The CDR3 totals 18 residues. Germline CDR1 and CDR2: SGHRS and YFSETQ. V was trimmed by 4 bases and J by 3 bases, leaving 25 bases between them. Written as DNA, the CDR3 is TGCGCCAGCAGCGCGAGCCCAGCGGGCTCTGCGACCTACACTGAAGCTTTCTTT. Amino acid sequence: CASSASPAGSATYTEAFF.

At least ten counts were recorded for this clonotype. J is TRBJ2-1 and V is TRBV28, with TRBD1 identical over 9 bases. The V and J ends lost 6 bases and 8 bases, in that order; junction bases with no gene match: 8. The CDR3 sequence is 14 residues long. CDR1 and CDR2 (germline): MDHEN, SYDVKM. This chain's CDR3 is CASRGQGERDEQFF. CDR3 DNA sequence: TGTGCCAGCAGGGGACAGGGAGAGAGGGATGAGCAGTTCTTC.

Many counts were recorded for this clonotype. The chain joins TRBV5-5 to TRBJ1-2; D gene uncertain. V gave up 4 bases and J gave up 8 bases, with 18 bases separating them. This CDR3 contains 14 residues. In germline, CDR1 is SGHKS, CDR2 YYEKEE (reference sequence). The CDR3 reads CASSLDGMDRGYTF. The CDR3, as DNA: TGTGCCAGCAGCCTCGACGGTATGGATCGGGGCTACACCTTC.

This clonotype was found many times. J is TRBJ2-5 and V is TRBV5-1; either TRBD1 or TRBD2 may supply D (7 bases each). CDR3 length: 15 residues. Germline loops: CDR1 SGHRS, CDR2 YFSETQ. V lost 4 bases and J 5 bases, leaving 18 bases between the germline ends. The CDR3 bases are TGCGCCAGCAGCCCCCAGGGGGGGAAGACGGAGACCCAGTACTTC. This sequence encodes CASSPQGGKTETQYF. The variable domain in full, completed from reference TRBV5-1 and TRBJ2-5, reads KAGVTQTPRYLIKTRGQQVTLSCSPISGHRSVSWYQQTPGQGLQFLFEYFSETQRNKGNFPGRFSGRQFSNSRSEMNVSTLELGDSALYLCASSPQGGKTETQYFGPGTRLLVL.

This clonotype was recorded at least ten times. The CDR3 nucleotides are TGTGCCTCCACGGCCCGGGACGGAACAACTAATGAAAAACTGTTTTTT. Amino acid sequence: CASTARDGTTNEKLFF. J is TRBJ1-4 and V is TRBV6-2 or TRBV6-3; TRBD1 might be the D (5 bases). The germline CDR1 and CDR2 sequences are MNHEY and SVGEGT. The CDR3 extends over 16 amino acids. V lost 11 bases and J 0 bases, leaving 19 bases between the germline ends.

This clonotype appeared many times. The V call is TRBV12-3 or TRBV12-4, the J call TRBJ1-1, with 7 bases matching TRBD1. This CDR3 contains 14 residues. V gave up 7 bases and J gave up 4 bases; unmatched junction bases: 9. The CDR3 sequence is CASTPGTGATEAFF. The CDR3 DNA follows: TGTGCCAGCACTCCCGGCACAGGGGCCACTGAAGCTTTCTTT.

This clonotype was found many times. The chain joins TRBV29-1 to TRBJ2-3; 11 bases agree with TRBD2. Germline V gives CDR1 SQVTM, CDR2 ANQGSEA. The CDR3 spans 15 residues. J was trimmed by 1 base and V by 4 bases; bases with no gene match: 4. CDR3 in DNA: TGCAGCGTTGTGGTAGCGGGGGGGGGCACAGATACGCAGTATTTT. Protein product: CSVVVAGGGTDTQYF.

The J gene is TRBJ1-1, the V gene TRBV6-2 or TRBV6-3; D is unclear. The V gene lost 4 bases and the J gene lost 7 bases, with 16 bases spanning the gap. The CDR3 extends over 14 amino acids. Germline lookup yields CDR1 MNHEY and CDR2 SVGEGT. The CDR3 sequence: CASSSPATPHEAFF. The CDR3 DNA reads TGTGCCAGCAGTTCCCCCGCGACACCCCATGAAGCTTTCTTT.

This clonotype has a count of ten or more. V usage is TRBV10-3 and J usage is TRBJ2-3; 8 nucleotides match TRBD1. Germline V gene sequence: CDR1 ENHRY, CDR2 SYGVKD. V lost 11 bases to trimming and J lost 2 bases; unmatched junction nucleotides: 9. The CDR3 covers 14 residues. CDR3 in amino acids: CASRQGLDTDTQYF. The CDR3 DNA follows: TGTGCCTCCCGACAGGGGCTTGACACAGATACGCAGTATTTT.

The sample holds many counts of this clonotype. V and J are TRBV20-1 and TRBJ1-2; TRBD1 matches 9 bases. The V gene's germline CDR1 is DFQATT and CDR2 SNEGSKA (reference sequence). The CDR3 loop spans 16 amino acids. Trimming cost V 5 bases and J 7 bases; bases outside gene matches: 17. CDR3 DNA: TGCAGTGCTCCTCTACAGGGGGCAGCAATCCTAGGTGGCTACACCTTC. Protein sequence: CSAPLQGAAILGGYTF.

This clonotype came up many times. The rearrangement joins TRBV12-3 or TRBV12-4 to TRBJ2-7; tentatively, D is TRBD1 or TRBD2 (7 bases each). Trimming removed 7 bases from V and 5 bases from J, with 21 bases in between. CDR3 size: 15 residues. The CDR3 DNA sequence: TGTGCCAGCAACCAGGGGGGGCTAGCGGACGACGAGCAGTACTTC. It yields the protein CASNQGGLADDEQYF.

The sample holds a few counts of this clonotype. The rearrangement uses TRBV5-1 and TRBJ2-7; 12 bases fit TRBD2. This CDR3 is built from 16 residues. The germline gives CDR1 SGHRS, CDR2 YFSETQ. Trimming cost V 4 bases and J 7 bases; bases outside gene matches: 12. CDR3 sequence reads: CASSPRLAGAPREQYF. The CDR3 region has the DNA TGCGCCAGCAGCCCAAGACTAGCGGGGGCCCCGCGGGAGCAGTACTTC.

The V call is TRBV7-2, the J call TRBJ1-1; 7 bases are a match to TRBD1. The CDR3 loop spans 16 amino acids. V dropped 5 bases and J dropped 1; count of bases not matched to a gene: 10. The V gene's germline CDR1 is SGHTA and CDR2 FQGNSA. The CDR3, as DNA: TGTGCCAGCAGCCCGCAGACAGGGCGAGCGAACACTGAAGCTTTCTTT. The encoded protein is CASSPQTGRANTEAFF.